Included here is one T cell receptor beta chain sequence, with context. Its antigen is undetermined. This sample is part of a study of blood T cells in healthy people across ages. The second PCR ran roughly 7 to 12 cycles with a sample-barcoded 5' primer and J-beta primers. TCRdb re-called the 5' RACE reads with MiXCR, one entry per CDR3 protein. The sample contains roughly 1.9 million distinct CDR3 sequences, around 40% of which appear only once. The CDR3 sequence is 14 residues long. Germline V CDR1 and CDR2: LGHDT, YNNKEL (reference sequence). The V end was cut by 2 bases, the J end by 6 bases, with 13 bases between. Whole-study results and caveats: Long-lived donors exceeded aged donors in naive CD4+ cells and diversity.

The chain employs TRBV3-1 and TRBJ1-2; D is perhaps TRBD1 (6 bases). The source material was blood. The TCR comes from a human donor in good health. The CDR3 reads CASSQPDRLDGYTF. CDR3 in DNA: TGTGCCAGCAGCCAACCCGACAGGTTAGATGGCTACACCTTC. Combining the CDR3 with reference TRBV3-1 and TRBJ1-2 gives the whole variable domain DTAVSQTPKYLVTQMGNDKSIKCEQNLGHDTMYWYKQDSKKFLKIMFSYNNKELIINETVPNRFSPKSPDKAHLNLHINSLELGDSAVYFCASSQPDRLDGYTFGSGTRLTVV.